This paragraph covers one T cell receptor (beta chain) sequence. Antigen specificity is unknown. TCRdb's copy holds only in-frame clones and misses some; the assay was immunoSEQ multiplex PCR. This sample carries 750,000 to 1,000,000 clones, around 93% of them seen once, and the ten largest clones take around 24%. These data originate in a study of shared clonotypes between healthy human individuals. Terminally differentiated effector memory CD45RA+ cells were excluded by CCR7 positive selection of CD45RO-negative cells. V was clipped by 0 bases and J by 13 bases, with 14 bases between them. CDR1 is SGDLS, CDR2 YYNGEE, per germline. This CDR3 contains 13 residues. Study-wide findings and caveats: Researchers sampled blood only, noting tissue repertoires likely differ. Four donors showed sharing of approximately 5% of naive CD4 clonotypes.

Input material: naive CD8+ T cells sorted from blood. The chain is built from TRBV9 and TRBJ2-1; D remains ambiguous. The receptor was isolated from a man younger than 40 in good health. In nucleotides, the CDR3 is TGTGCCAGCAGCGTAGAGGGCACGGCGGTTCAGTTCTTC. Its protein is CASSVEGTAVQFF.